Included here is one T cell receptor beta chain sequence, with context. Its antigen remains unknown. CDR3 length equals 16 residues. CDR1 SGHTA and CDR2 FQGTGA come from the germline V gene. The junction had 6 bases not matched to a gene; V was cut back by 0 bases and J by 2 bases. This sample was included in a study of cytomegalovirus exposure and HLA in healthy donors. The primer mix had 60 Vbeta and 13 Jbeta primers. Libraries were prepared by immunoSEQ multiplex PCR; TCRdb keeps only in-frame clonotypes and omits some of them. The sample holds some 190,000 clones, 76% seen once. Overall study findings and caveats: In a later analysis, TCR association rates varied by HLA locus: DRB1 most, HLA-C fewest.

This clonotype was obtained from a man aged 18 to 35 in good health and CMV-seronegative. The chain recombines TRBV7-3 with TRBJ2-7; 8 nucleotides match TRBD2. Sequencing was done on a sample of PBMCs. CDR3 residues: CASSLTPLAGTYEQYF. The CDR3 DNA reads TGTGCCAGCAGCTTAACCCCCCTAGCGGGTACCTACGAGCAGTACTTC.